One T cell receptor (beta chain) is described in this entry. This CDR3 spans 15 amino acids. V was shortened by 3 bases and J by 4 bases, with 12 bases between the two germline ends. The germline CDR1 and CDR2 sequences are SGHAT and FQNNGV. In the authors' methods: Amplified reference gene primers provided the basis for estimating nucleated cell counts. Data came from immunoSEQ multiplex PCR; TCRdb stores just in-frame clones and leaves some out. V and J calls plus clone size are reproduced from that table; the DNA served to infer D and trimming. The data show a few hundred thousand clones, with 75% to 90% seen just once and roughly 2.3% held by the top ten. These data come from a study of blood T cell repertoires in COVID-19. About the study: Italy, Spain and the United States were the sources of the convalescent and acute COVID-19 samples. PBMCs, B-cell-depleted T cells, or T cells were the source of the cDNA or gDNA that made up the material.

Source material: peripheral blood. The receptor comes from a man aged 18 to 29 with active or convalescent COVID-19. This chain joins TRBV11-2 and TRBJ1-4; a weak D match, TRBD1 (5 bases). The DNA of the CDR3 is TGTGCCAGCAGCTTGCAGGGTACCCTTAATGAAAAACTGTTTTTT. The encoded protein is CASSLQGTLNEKLFF.